The entry that follows covers one T cell receptor beta chain sequence. This clonotype was counted a few times. The antigen it recognizes is unknown. Qualities for individual bases were not recorded, and no much larger clone is one base off. The sample comes from a study of CD8+CD57+ T cells in acquired aplastic anemia (dated 2018 in TCRdb). General notes on the study: Extracted DNA from sorted CD4+ and CD8+ cells averaged around 2.9 ug, ranging from roughly 0.17 to 27.4 ug. A CD8+CD57+ expansion meant a frequency higher than the mean frequency seen in healthy subjects. What the study reported, not specific to this receptor: Between patients and healthy controls, no significant difference in CD8+ Simpson's diversity was found (P=0.060). Twenty-nine CD8+ CDR3 sequences were found in both patients and controls but appeared to be highly expressed in patients and within the immunodominant clones of the patients.

Flow cytometry had shown CD8+CD57+ cell expansion in the patients selected for sequencing. Severe acquired aplastic anemia was diagnosed in all patients according to International Study of Aplastic Anemia and Agranulocytosis and Camitta criteria. No patient had received any therapy when blood was sampled. TCR repertoires of sorted CD4+ and CD8+ blood T cells from severe aplastic anemia patients and healthy subjects were deep-sequenced in the study. Patients were enrolled in the USA under clinicaltrials.gov protocols 00001620, 01623167, 00001397, 00071045, 00081523 and 00961064. Ficoll-Paque density gradient centrifugation was used to isolate peripheral blood mononuclear cells. CD4+ and CD8+ T cells were sorted by FACS or magnetic beads before DNA extraction. Genomic DNA was used as template for profiling of TCR beta VDJ combinations and CDR3 sequences. TCR repertoire sequencing was run on an Illumina HiSeq 2000. On the authors' methods: Repertoire assessment relied on Simpson's diversity index, CDR3 size and DJ length profiles, and TRBV/TRBJ rearrangement plots. The most abundant DNA sequence in the deep sequencing data was taken as the immunodominant clone. CDR3 amino acid sequences were screened for sharing across subjects and compared with published repertoires and the VDJdb database. TCRdb reworked the public reads: Q25 trimming with fastp, MiXCR clone assembly, productive beta chains retained. Rows matching on CDR3 protein sequence are summarized as one entry with the most common DNA and genes. TCRdb's processing, not the authors', yielded these V and J calls. In all, the sample holds around 170,000 distinct CDR3 sequences, and roughly half of those were seen once. 9.7% of the sample is in the top ten clones.

Sequencing was performed on sorted CD4+, CD8+, or CD8+CD57+ T cells (not recorded which) from PBMCs. This TCR derives from a human donor with aplastic anemia.

CDR3 sequence: CASSILANKETQYF. The nucleotide sequence reads as follows: TGTGCCAGTAGTATTCTAGCGAACAAAGAGACCCAGTACTTC. The chain links TRBV19 with TRBJ2-5, with TRBD2 tentatively as D gene (6 bases match). The CDR3 covers 14 residues, taking in both the cysteine and the phenylalanine. The CDR3 DNA has 42 bases and is translated from base 1. Per the germline V gene (reference sequence), LNHDA is the CDR1 and SQIVND is the CDR2. V and J are truncated by 3 bases and 3 bases respectively, leaving an intervening sequence of 11 bases. The reference TRBV19 and TRBJ2-5 proteins fill in what lies around the CDR3, so the full variable domain reads DGGITQSPKYLFRKEGQNVTLSCEQNLNHDAMYWYRQDPGQGLRLIYYSQIVNDFQKGDIAEGYSVSREKKESFPLTVTSAQKNPTAFYLCASSILANKETQYFGPGTRLLVL.